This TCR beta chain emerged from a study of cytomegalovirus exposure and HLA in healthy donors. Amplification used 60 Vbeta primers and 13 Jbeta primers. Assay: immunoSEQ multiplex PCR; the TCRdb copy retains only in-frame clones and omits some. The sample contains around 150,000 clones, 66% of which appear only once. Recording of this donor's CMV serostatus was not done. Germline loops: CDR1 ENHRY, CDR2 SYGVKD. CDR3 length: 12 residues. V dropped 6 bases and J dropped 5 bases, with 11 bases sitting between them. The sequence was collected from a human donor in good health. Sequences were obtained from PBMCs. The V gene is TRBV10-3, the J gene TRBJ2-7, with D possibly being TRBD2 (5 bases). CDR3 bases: TGTGCCATCAGGGCGGGCGGCGACGAGCAGTACTTC. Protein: CAIRAGGDEQYF.